This is a list of T cell receptor beta chains from one sample in a study of OX40 agonist ivuxolimab in advanced cancers. Profiling relied on immunoSEQ multiplex PCR, and the TCRdb table lists in-frame clones only, not all of them. This sample has tens of thousands of clones, with under 95% found just once. The input for sequencing was CD4+ or CD8+ T cells sorted from blood, taken in a trial of the OX40 agonist ivuxolimab. The receptors were sampled from an adult with an advanced solid tumor such as melanoma, head and neck, liver or kidney cancer. The CDR3 runs from the conserved cysteine through the conserved F or W. The D gene is left open where the match is weak. Clone size appears in some rows only: once, few, many, or a class for an expanded clone.

v_gene	d_gene	abundance	j_gene	CDR3aa	CDR3nt
TRBV6-1	.	.	TRBJ1-5	CASSRDGQSNQPQHF	TGTGCCAGCAGCAGAGATGGACAGAGTAATCAGCCCCAGCATTTT
TRBV6-1	.	.	TRBJ2-1	CASSGLPLIGNEQFF	TGTGCCAGCAGCGGACTCCCCTTGATTGGAAATGAGCAGTTCTTC
TRBV10-1	TRBD2	.	TRBJ2-1	CASNAGGYNEQFF	TGCGCCAGCAATGCGGGGGGATACAATGAGCAGTTCTTC
TRBV2	TRBD2	.	TRBJ2-1	CASTGLGYEQFF	TGTGCCAGCACGGGACTAGGCTATGAGCAGTTCTTC
TRBV29-1	TRBD2	.	TRBJ2-1	CSLRLAGVGEQFF	TGCAGCTTGCGACTAGCGGGAGTTGGTGAGCAGTTCTTC
TRBV6-5	.	.	TRBJ2-1	CASKTVDEQFF	TGTGCCAGCAAGACGGTTGATGAGCAGTTCTTC
TRBV7-6	TRBD2	.	TRBJ2-2	CASSLAPLAGATGELFF	TGTGCCAGCAGCTTAGCGCCGCTAGCGGGGGCCACCGGGGAGCTGTTTTTT
TRBV5-1	.	.	TRBJ2-3	CASSLVVPGRTTDTQYF	TGCGCCAGCAGCTTGGTCGTGCCGGGACGAACCACAGATACGCAGTATTTT
TRBV7-9	.	.	TRBJ2-3	CASIPVRGPTDTQYF	TGTGCCAGCATCCCAGTGCGGGGCCCCACAGATACGCAGTATTTT
TRBV5-1	.	.	TRBJ2-3	CASSLVAGKSTDTQYF	TGCGCCAGCAGCTTGGTGGCGGGAAAGAGCACAGATACGCAGTATTTT
TRBV4-1	TRBD2	.	TRBJ2-3	CASSQDPPSGSGADTQYF	TGCGCCAGCAGCCAAGACCCCCCAAGCGGGAGCGGGGCAGATACGCAGTATTTT
TRBV11-2	.	.	TRBJ2-1	CASSLSYNNEQFF	TGTGCCAGCAGCTTATCCTACAACAATGAGCAGTTCTTC
TRBV5-4	TRBD1	.	TRBJ2-5	CASSRPGQGQETQYF	TGTGCCAGCAGCAGGCCGGGACAGGGCCAAGAGACCCAGTACTTC
TRBV18	TRBD2	once	TRBJ2-7	CASSRDSAGVGEQYF	TGTGCCAGCTCACGCGATTCGGCGGGAGTGGGCGAGCAGTACTTC
TRBV18	TRBD2	.	TRBJ2-3	CASSTGLAGTDTQYF	TGTGCCAGCTCGACAGGACTAGCGGGCACAGATACGCAGTATTTT
TRBV4-2	TRBD2	.	TRBJ2-1	CASSQDPSGATNEQFF	TGTGCCAGCAGCCAAGATCCCAGCGGGGCAACAAATGAGCAGTTCTTC
TRBV10-3	TRBD2	.	TRBJ2-1	CAISDRLAGASGEQFF	TGTGCCATCAGTGATCGCCTAGCGGGAGCGTCCGGCGAGCAGTTCTTC
TRBV7-2	TRBD2	.	TRBJ2-1	CASSVAGGPNEQFF	TGTGCCAGCAGCGTAGCGGGAGGGCCCAATGAGCAGTTCTTC
TRBV6-1	.	once	TRBJ2-7	CASSGASLLRTPYEQYF	TGTGCCAGCAGTGGGGCCTCTCTCCTCCGCACCCCCTACGAGCAGTACTTC
TRBV19	.	.	TRBJ2-2	CASSARGGLGELFF	TGTGCCAGTAGTGCCCGGGGAGGCCTCGGGGAGCTGTTTTTT
TRBV7-2	.	.	TRBJ2-7	CASSAAAPYEQYF	TGTGCCAGCAGCGCGGCGGCCCCCTACGAGCAGTACTTC
TRBV7-6	.	.	TRBJ1-2	CASSSKQGLLFYGYTF	TGTGCCAGCAGCTCGAAACAGGGCCTCCTTTTCTATGGCTACACCTTC
TRBV28	.	.	TRBJ1-6	CASSPRVGYSPLHF	TGTGCCAGCAGTCCCAGGGTGGGTTATTCACCCCTCCACTTT
TRBV5-4	.	.	TRBJ1-6	CASSAGSSYNSPLHF	TGTGCCAGCAGCGCAGGGAGCTCCTATAATTCACCCCTCCACTTT
TRBV11-1	TRBD2	.	TRBJ2-5	CGPLAGVEETQYF	TGTGGGCCACTAGCGGGAGTGGAAGAGACCCAGTACTTC
TRBV4-2	.	.	TRBJ1-1	CASSQGDRFDTEAFF	TGTGCCAGCAGCCAAGGAGACCGGTTCGACACTGAAGCTTTCTTT
TRBV28	TRBD2	.	TRBJ2-1	CASSSQGTSGNRDEQFF	TGTGCCAGCAGTTCCCAAGGGACTAGCGGGAATCGTGATGAGCAGTTCTTC
TRBV7-2	TRBD2	.	TRBJ2-7	CASSHNSGRAGNEQYF	TGTGCCAGCAGCCATAATAGCGGGAGGGCAGGCAACGAGCAGTACTTC
TRBV9	.	.	TRBJ2-1	CASSVLSTAGEQFF	TGTGCCAGCAGCGTATTGTCCACGGCGGGTGAGCAGTTCTTC
TRBV7-2	TRBD2	.	TRBJ2-1	CASSKYTSGSNEQFF	TGTGCCAGCAGCAAATATACTAGCGGGAGTAATGAGCAGTTCTTC
TRBV18	.	.	TRBJ2-5	CASSPSEETQYF	TGTGCCAGCTCACCATCTGAAGAGACCCAGTACTTC
TRBV6-5	.	.	TRBJ1-1	CASRNQGPGNTEAFF	TGTGCCAGCAGAAACCAGGGGCCGGGGAACACTGAAGCTTTCTTT
TRBV6-5	.	.	TRBJ2-7	CASSSATEYEQYF	TGTGCCAGCAGTTCCGCGACTGAATACGAGCAGTACTTC
TRBV5-1	TRBD2	.	TRBJ2-3	CASSSGLAGVDTQYF	TGCGCCAGCAGCTCGGGACTAGCGGGAGTAGATACGCAGTATTTT
TRBV30	.	few	TRBJ2-3	CAWRFGHSGDTQYF	TGTGCCTGGAGATTCGGCCACTCCGGAGATACGCAGTATTTT
TRBV5-1	TRBD1	.	TRBJ1-1	CASSLGEGAGGTEAFF	TGCGCCAGCAGCTTGGGGGAGGGGGCGGGTGGCACTGAAGCTTTCTTT
TRBV6-5	.	once	TRBJ2-1	CASRVDSSYNEQFF	TGTGCCAGCAGGGTGGACAGTTCCTACAATGAGCAGTTCTTC
TRBV7-9	TRBD1	.	TRBJ1-2	CASSLAVAGGNYGYTF	TGTGCCAGCAGCTTAGCGGTAGCAGGGGGCAACTATGGCTACACCTTC
TRBV19	TRBD1	once	TRBJ1-5	CASSPYGQGVNQPQHF	TGTGCCAGTAGTCCCTACGGACAGGGGGTTAATCAGCCCCAGCATTTT
TRBV18	TRBD2	.	TRBJ2-7	CASSPASGSRNEQYF	TGTGCCAGCTCACCTGCTAGCGGGAGTAGGAACGAGCAGTACTTC